This T cell receptor (beta chain) was found in a study of cytomegalovirus exposure and HLA in healthy donors. The CDR3 is made up of 17 amino acids. Germline V gene data show CDR1 as MGHRA and CDR2 as YSYEKL. With 6 bases removed from V and 2 bases from J, the gap between germline ends came to 21 bases. A remark on this clone: Its antigen is unidentified.

In the PCR, 60 Vbeta and 13 Jbeta primers were used. Repertoires were generated with immunoSEQ multiplex PCR, while TCRdb's copy carries only in-frame clones and drops some. The repertoire has hundreds of thousands of clones, approximately 84% of them found once; the top ten carry 0.24%. The study, taken as a whole, reports: Information on immune exposure was restricted to one variable (CMV serostatus).

This sequence joins TRBV4-1 and TRBJ2-3; D perhaps matches TRBD2 (6 bases). The clonotype originates from a girl aged 2 to 9 in good health and CMV-seronegative. Sequences were obtained from PBMCs. CDR3 sequence: CASRLAPSVGPTDTQYF. The CDR3 nucleotides are TGCGCCAGCAGACTGGCGCCTAGCGTCGGCCCCACAGATACGCAGTATTTT.